Below, 20 T cell receptor beta chains from the same sample are listed, as sequenced in a study of CD8 T cells in ankylosing spondylitis (dated by TCRdb to about 2017). The method was 5' RACE. TCRdb shows the sequencer as Illumina HiSeq 2500. The public reads were reanalyzed by TCRdb: fastp trimming at Q25, MiXCR alignment, in-frame beta chains only. Identical CDR3 proteins give one entry, which carries the most common genes and DNA. The sample data list about 8,800 distinct CDR3 sequences, and around 6% of these were observed just once. Of the sample, approximately 41% falls within the top ten clones. The sample comprised blood, either unsorted or a sorted T cell fraction (not recorded which). The receptors shown here come from a female donor with ankylosing spondylitis or in good health (not recorded which).

This clonotype showed up many times. The CDR3 here is CASSVGMGSTEAFF. The CDR3 nucleotides read TGTGCCAGCAGCGTAGGGATGGGGTCCACTGAAGCTTTCTTT. The chain couples TRBV9 to TRBJ1-1; D not certain. The CDR3 runs 14 residues. The germline V gene encodes CDR1 SGDLS and CDR2 YYNGEE. V dropped 0 bases and J dropped 4 bases, with 10 bases sitting between them.

V and J are TRBV9 and TRBJ2-2, with TRBD2 identical over 14 bases. Germline V gene sequence: CDR1 SGDLS, CDR2 YYNGEE. The CDR3 has 15 amino acids. Trimming removed 6 bases from V and 5 bases from J; junction bases left unmatched: 3. DNA of the CDR3: TGTGCCAGCACCGGACTAGCGGGGGGAACCGGGGAGCTGTTTTTT. Translated: CASTGLAGGTGELFF.

This clonotype was picked up many times. This chain connects TRBV9 to TRBJ2-2; no firm D call. CDR3 length: 12 amino acids. V was pared by 3 bases and J by 6 bases, with 6 bases between. Germline-derived CDR1 and CDR2 are SGDLS and YYNGEE. The CDR3 spells CASSAASGELFF. CDR3 in DNA: TGTGCCAGCAGCGCCGCGTCCGGGGAGCTGTTTTTT.

This clonotype was observed a few times. The chain employs TRBV9 and TRBJ2-3, with TRBD2 matching 8 bases. Germline lookup yields CDR1 SGDLS and CDR2 YYNGEE. J lost 2 bases, V lost 4 bases, and 6 bases had no gene match. The CDR3 is 15 residues long. The CDR3 DNA is TGTGCCAGCAGCCCCGCGGGGGGACCCACAGATACGCAGTATTTT. Protein product: CASSPAGGPTDTQYF. Complete variable domain (other parts from reference TRBV9 and TRBJ2-3): DSGVTQTPKHLITATGQRVTLRCSPRSGDLSVYWYQQSLDQGLQFLIQYYNGEERAKGNILERFSAQQFPDLHSELNLSSLELGDSALYFCASSPAGGPTDTQYFGPGTRLTVL.

This clonotype has at least ten counts. This chain links TRBV9 with TRBJ2-1; a weak D match, TRBD1 (5 bases). CDR1 is SGDLS, CDR2 YYNGEE, per germline. V dropped 4 bases and J dropped 5 bases, with 16 bases sitting between them. This CDR3 is 15 amino acids long. CDR3 sequence: CASSQNGQGNNEQFF. In DNA, the CDR3 is TGTGCCAGCAGCCAAAATGGCCAGGGAAACAATGAGCAGTTCTTC.

This clonotype was recorded many times. This chain connects TRBV9 to TRBJ2-5; D could derive from TRBD1 or TRBD2 (6 bases each). CDR3 length: 16 residues. Trimming removed 4 bases from V and 4 bases from J, with 20 bases in between. From germline, CDR1 is SGDLS and CDR2 YYNGEE. In DNA form, the CDR3 reads TGTGCCAGCAGCTCAGGAGAGGGGGGAATTGGAGAGACCCAGTACTTC. Protein: CASSSGEGGIGETQYF.

Judged by abundance, this clonotype is medium-sized (0.01 to 0.1%). The rearrangement uses TRBV9 and TRBJ2-7, with D possibly being TRBD1 or TRBD2 (5 bases each). The CDR3 runs 15 residues. The germline V gene has CDR1 SGDLS and CDR2 YYNGEE. Deletions cut 0 bases from V and 2 bases from J, with 12 bases between. The CDR3 loop reads CASSVGGQGAYEQYF. The CDR3 DNA reads TGTGCCAGCAGCGTAGGAGGGCAGGGCGCCTACGAGCAGTACTTC. The full variable domain, in which reference TRBV9 and TRBJ2-7 provide the parts outside the CDR3, is DSGVTQTPKHLITATGQRVTLRCSPRSGDLSVYWYQQSLDQGLQFLIQYYNGEERAKGNILERFSAQQFPDLHSELNLSSLELGDSALYFCASSVGGQGAYEQYFGPGTRLTVT.

This clonotype was seen many times. The CDR3 ends on some other residue instead of the conserved phenylalanine or tryptophan, so this is likely a read error. V usage is TRBV9 and J usage is TRBJ2-5; 10 positions match TRBD1. Germline V gene data show CDR1 as SGDLS and CDR2 as YYNGEE. The CDR3 extends over 13 amino acids. With V trimmed by 7 bases and J by 5 bases, 5 bases remained unmatched. The CDR3: CASGTGDLETQYL. In DNA form, the CDR3 reads TGTGCCAGCGGGACAGGGGATTTGGAGACCCAGTACCTC.

The sample holds many counts of this clonotype. The rearrangement uses TRBV9 and TRBJ2-2, with D tentatively TRBD2 (7 bases). V was clipped by 0 bases and J by 7 bases, with 10 bases between them. Germline-derived CDR1 and CDR2 are SGDLS and YYNGEE. The CDR3 sequence is 14 residues long. CDR3 DNA: TGTGCCAGCAGCGTAGAGGGGGGGATCGGGGAGCTGTTTTTT. Amino acids: CASSVEGGIGELFF.

This clonotype rates as medium-sized. V and J are TRBV9 and TRBJ2-1, with 7 bases fitting TRBD1. CDR1 is SGDLS and CDR2 is YYNGEE in the germline V gene. With 0 bases clipped from V and 1 base from J, the junction kept 4 bases outside the gene matches. The CDR3 runs to 16 residues. The CDR3 loop reads CASSVVGTASYNEQFF. DNA of the CDR3: TGTGCCAGCAGCGTAGTAGGGACAGCTTCCTACAATGAGCAGTTCTTC. The variable domain in full, with the rest retrieved from reference TRBV9 and TRBJ2-1, is DSGVTQTPKHLITATGQRVTLRCSPRSGDLSVYWYQQSLDQGLQFLIQYYNGEERAKGNILERFSAQQFPDLHSELNLSSLELGDSALYFCASSVVGTASYNEQFFGPGTRLTVL.

Relative to its sample, this clonotype is medium-sized. A junction boundary mismatches the germline segment, possibly from a read error. V usage is TRBV9 and J usage is TRBJ2-1, with D perhaps matching TRBD1 (6 bases). Germline-derived CDR1 and CDR2 are SGDLS and YYNGEE. The CDR3 is made up of 15 amino acids. CDR3 amino acids: CASSATGNLGNEQFF. The CDR3 DNA follows: TGTGCCAGCAGCGCGACAGGTAATTTGGGCAATGAACAGTTCTTC.

This clonotype was recorded at least ten times. V is TRBV9 and J is TRBJ2-7; D might be TRBD1 or TRBD2, each matching 5 bases. The germline V gene encodes CDR1 SGDLS and CDR2 YYNGEE. The CDR3 length is 14 residues. Trimming removed 4 bases at V and 0 bases at J, with 11 bases between. The CDR3 DNA sequence: TGTGCCAGCAGCTTATGGGACCGCTCCTACGAGCAGTACTTC. It specifies CASSLWDRSYEQYF.

In its sample, this clonotype is medium-sized (0.01 to 0.1%). The chain joins TRBV9 to TRBJ1-2, with 9 bases identical to TRBD1. The V gene's germline CDR1 is SGDLS and CDR2 YYNGEE. This CDR3 is built from 14 residues. The V gene end was trimmed by 4 bases and the J gene end by 8 bases; junction bases not matched to a gene: 9. The CDR3 reads CASSLGGTGQGYTF. The CDR3 region has the DNA TGTGCCAGCAGCCTAGGGGGGACAGGGCAGGGCTACACCTTC.

The chain joins TRBV9 to TRBJ2-2; D is ambiguous. Trimming pared 0 bases from V and 6 bases from J, leaving 6 bases between. Germline V CDR1 and CDR2: SGDLS, YYNGEE. This CDR3 has 13 residues. The CDR3 DNA reads TGTGCCAGCAGCGTAGCAGGATCCGGGGAGCTGTTTTTT. This gives the protein CASSVAGSGELFF.

This clonotype was seen ten or more times. The chain uses TRBV9 and TRBJ2-4; 8 nucleotides agree with TRBD1. CDR1 SGDLS and CDR2 YYNGEE come from the germline V gene. This CDR3 contains 14 residues. J was trimmed by 3 bases and V by 3 bases; bases with no gene match: 2. The DNA for the CDR3 is TGTGCCAGCAGCGCACAGGGGGGCAAAAACATTCAGTACTTC. It encodes CASSAQGGKNIQYF. Drawing the rest from reference TRBV9 and TRBJ2-4, the complete variable domain is DSGVTQTPKHLITATGQRVTLRCSPRSGDLSVYWYQQSLDQGLQFLIQYYNGEERAKGNILERFSAQQFPDLHSELNLSSLELGDSALYFCASSAQGGKNIQYFGAGTRLSVL.

This clonotype was seen only a few times. The rearrangement uses TRBV9 and TRBJ2-7, with 8 bases matching TRBD1. The CDR3 has 16 amino acids. CDR1 and CDR2 from the germline V gene are SGDLS and YYNGEE. The V gene end was trimmed by 4 bases and the J gene end by 5 bases; junction bases not matched to a gene: 14. This chain's CDR3 is CASSYAATGDPHEQYF. The CDR3 nucleotides read TGTGCCAGCAGCTACGCAGCGACAGGGGATCCCCACGAGCAGTACTTC.

This chain connects TRBV9 to TRBJ2-7; 7 bases are shared with TRBD1. Trimming took 3 bases from V and 3 from J; bases not matched to a gene: 9. CDR3 length: 15 amino acids. The germline gives CDR1 SGDLS, CDR2 YYNGEE. The CDR3 is CASSAPGRGLYEQYF. CDR3 sequence (DNA): TGTGCCAGCAGCGCCCCGGGAAGGGGGCTCTACGAGCAGTACTTC.

This clonotype appeared many times. The chain joins TRBV9 to TRBJ2-3; 11 bases fit TRBD2. In germline, CDR1 is SGDLS, CDR2 YYNGEE. The CDR3 spans 15 residues. With 3 bases clipped from V and 2 bases from J, the junction kept 2 bases outside the gene matches. The CDR3 DNA sequence: TGTGCCAGCAGCGGTAGCGGGGGGGTCACAGATACGCAGTATTTT. It codes for CASSGSGGVTDTQYF.

This clonotype counts as medium-sized. The chain has TRBV9 and TRBJ1-1; tentatively, D is TRBD1 (5 bases). This CDR3 spans 15 amino acids. Germline assignment: CDR1 SGDLS and CDR2 YYNGEE. Trimming left V 0 bases short and J 0 bases short, with 9 bases between. CDR3 region: CASSVGGGMNTEAFF. DNA of the CDR3: TGTGCCAGCAGCGTAGGGGGGGGAATGAACACTGAAGCTTTCTTT. Full variable domain (remainder filled in from reference TRBV9 and TRBJ1-1): DSGVTQTPKHLITATGQRVTLRCSPRSGDLSVYWYQQSLDQGLQFLIQYYNGEERAKGNILERFSAQQFPDLHSELNLSSLELGDSALYFCASSVGGGMNTEAFFGQGTRLTVV.

This clonotype was observed many times. The rearrangement uses TRBV7-4 and TRBJ2-1; TRBD2 agrees at 7 bases. Germline V gives CDR1 SGHVT, CDR2 SQSDAQ. The CDR3 runs to 15 residues. V gave up 4 bases and J gave up 3 bases; unmatched junction bases: 6. CDR3 DNA sequence: TGTGCCAGCAGCTCTGCGGCGGGAGTCTACAATGAGCAGTTCTTC. Protein: CASSSAAGVYNEQFF.